One and the same sample provided the 27 T cell receptor beta chains below, sequenced in a study of shared clonotypes between healthy human individuals (dated by TCRdb to the early 2020s). Libraries were made using the immunoSEQ multiplex PCR assay. Drawn from immuneACCESS, this table holds only the in-frame rearrangements with V and J called that TCRdb kept. Clones are partly lost; checked studies trace under half to an unresolved V gene and leave the rest unexplained. In all, the sample holds about 330,000 clones, and less than 85% of those were seen once. The ten largest clones represent approximately 10% of the sample. The specimen sequenced was memory CD4+ T cells sorted from blood. This specimen's cell subset or site label, per the study, means: CD45RA-negative fraction. The source is a man aged 30 to 45 in good health.

This chain connects TRBV14 to TRBJ2-7; possibly TRBD1 for D (5 bases). This CDR3 region has 13 residues. Trimming stripped 4 bases from V and 3 bases from J, with 10 bases between. Germline V gives CDR1 SGHDN, CDR2 FVKESK. The CDR3 loop is CASSLQGIYEQYF. The CDR3 nucleotides read TGTGCCAGCAGCCTCCAGGGAATCTACGAGCAGTACTTC.

V gene TRBV6-5 combines with J gene TRBJ2-3; 8 bases match TRBD1. Germline trimming cut 5 bases from V and 2 bases from J; bases unmatched to any gene: 6. The CDR3 covers 15 residues. CDR1 is MNHEY and CDR2 is SVGAGI in the germline V gene. CDR3 protein: CASSKQGANTDTQYF. DNA of the CDR3: TGTGCCAGCAGTAAGCAGGGGGCGAACACAGATACGCAGTATTTT.

The chain recombines TRBV10-3 with TRBJ1-1, with D possibly being TRBD1 (5 bases). Germline V lookup: CDR1 ENHRY, CDR2 SYGVKD. The V and J ends lost 6 bases and 0 bases respectively, with 11 bases between them. The CDR3 has 14 amino acids. The CDR3 spells CAIRDRGVNTEAFF. The CDR3 DNA reads TGTGCCATCAGGGACCGGGGGGTGAACACTGAAGCTTTCTTT.

The rearrangement uses TRBV30 and TRBJ1-1; D not certain. CDR3 length equals 12 residues. Germline V gene lookup returns CDR1 GTSNPN and CDR2 SVGIG (reference sequence). V gave up 0 bases and J gave up 6 bases, with 8 bases separating them. In nucleotides, the CDR3 is TGTGCCTGGAGTGTGCGGTGGCCTGAAGCTTTCTTT. Amino acid sequence: CAWSVRWPEAFF.

The V gene is TRBV28, the J gene TRBJ1-1; D remains ambiguous. Germline CDR1 and CDR2: MDHEN and SYDVKM. Deletions cut 1 base from V and 5 bases from J, with 20 bases between. The length of the CDR3 is 17 residues. The CDR3 region has the DNA TGTGCCAGCAGTTTATTGAGGGTGGGAGGGCGTAGGACTGAAGCTTTCTTT. Translating gives CASSLLRVGGRRTEAFF.

Comment on this clone: Being one base from a much bigger clone, this may be a read error. Other DNA sequences within the sample encode an identical CDR3. The V call is TRBV2, the J call TRBJ2-3; a weak D match, TRBD2 (6 bases). Trimming took 6 bases from V and 4 from J, leaving 8 bases between them. CDR3 length: 12 amino acids. Germline loops: CDR1 SNHLY, CDR2 FYNNEI. CDR3: CASREGADTQYF. Here the CDR3 DNA reads TGTGCCAGCAGGGAGGGCGCAGATACGCAGTATTTT. Based on the CDR3 plus reference TRBV2 and TRBJ2-3, the full variable domain is EPEVTQTPSHQVTQMGQEVILRCVPISNHLYFYWYRQILGQKVEFLVSFYNNEISEKSEIFDDQFSVERPDGSNFTLKIRSTKLEDSAMYFCASREGADTQYFGPGTRLTVL.

The chain couples TRBV10-3 to TRBJ1-1; 10 bases are a match to TRBD1. V lost 6 bases, J lost 1 base, and 5 bases stayed unmatched. The CDR3 contains 15 residues. Per the germline V gene, CDR1 is ENHRY and CDR2 is SYGVKD. The CDR3 reads CAISSGQGGNTEAFF. CDR3 DNA: TGTGCCATCAGCTCCGGACAGGGGGGGAACACTGAAGCTTTCTTT.

In this sample, this clone turned up once. The gene calls are TRBV20-1 and TRBJ2-1; 7 bases match TRBD1. This CDR3 spans 11 amino acids. V lost 4 bases, J lost 7 bases, and 1 base stayed unmatched. CDR1 and CDR2 (germline): DFQATT, SNEGSKA (reference sequence). In DNA, the CDR3 is TGCAGTGCTATGACAGGGAATGAGCAGTTCTTC. Translated: CSAMTGNEQFF.

The rearrangement uses TRBV6-5 and TRBJ1-2; TRBD1 agrees at 8 bases. Germline values: CDR1 MNHEY, CDR2 SVGAGI. J gave up 5 bases and V 5 bases, and 10 bases lay outside the gene matches. The CDR3 consists of 15 residues. The CDR3 sequence is CASSTSGQGFYGYTF. CDR3 nucleotide sequence: TGTGCCAGCAGTACTTCCGGACAGGGTTTTTATGGCTACACCTTC.

J is TRBJ1-5 and V is TRBV15; TRBD1 aligns across 7 bases. The CDR3 covers 15 residues. Germline CDR1 and CDR2: LNHNV and YYDKDF (reference sequence). The trim removed 3 bases at V and 0 bases at J, leaving 2 bases unmatched. The CDR3 sequence is CATSRGQPSNQPQHF. The CDR3 DNA reads TGTGCCACCAGCAGGGGACAGCCTAGCAATCAGCCCCAGCATTTT.

CDR3 sequence: CASSPGTYTGELFF. The CDR3 DNA reads as TGTGCCAGCAGCCCCGGGACATACACCGGGGAGCTGTTTTTT. The chain links TRBV7-8 to TRBJ2-2; D is perhaps TRBD1 (6 bases). The CDR3 spans 14 residues. Trimming took off 5 bases at V and 3 bases at J, with 10 bases between the two ends. Germline CDR1 SGHVS, CDR2 FQNEAQ.

The V and J genes are TRBV5-1 and TRBJ2-5, with 12 positions matching TRBD2. The V gene's germline CDR1 is SGHRS and CDR2 YFSETQ. V lost 4 bases and J lost 0; bases outside the gene matches: 4. The CDR3 consists of 16 residues. The CDR3 DNA is TGCGCCAGCAGCCAAGGACTAGCGGGAAACCAAGAGACCCAGTACTTC. Its translation: CASSQGLAGNQETQYF. The full variable domain, rest sourced from reference TRBV5-1 and TRBJ2-5, is KAGVTQTPRYLIKTRGQQVTLSCSPISGHRSVSWYQQTPGQGLQFLFEYFSETQRNKGNFPGRFSGRQFSNSRSEMNVSTLELGDSALYLCASSQGLAGNQETQYFGPGTRLLVL.

Many counts were recorded for this clone. The chain is built from TRBV9 and TRBJ2-1; maybe TRBD2 (6 bases). With 3 bases removed from V and 6 bases from J, the gap between germline ends came to 16 bases. Per germline, CDR1 SGDLS and CDR2 YYNGEE. This CDR3 is 15 amino acids long. The CDR3 DNA follows: TGTGCCAGCAGCGGGGCCGGGACTTCCCCCAATGAGCAGTTCTTC. Encoded protein: CASSGAGTSPNEQFF. Full variable domain (remainder filled in from reference TRBV9 and TRBJ2-1): DSGVTQTPKHLITATGQRVTLRCSPRSGDLSVYWYQQSLDQGLQFLIQYYNGEERAKGNILERFSAQQFPDLHSELNLSSLELGDSALYFCASSGAGTSPNEQFFGPGTRLTVL.

The genes are TRBV7-2 and TRBJ2-2, with 7 positions matching TRBD1. V lost 4 bases to trimming and J lost 5 bases; unmatched junction nucleotides: 7. Germline V lookup: CDR1 SGHTA, CDR2 FQGNSA. The CDR3 is made up of 15 amino acids. The CDR3 reads CASSSQGDRTGELFF. The CDR3 DNA is TGTGCCAGCAGCTCGCAGGGGGACCGGACCGGGGAGCTGTTTTTT.

In its sample, this clone was seen once. This could be a read error, since a much larger clone is one nucleotide away. Other DNA variants within this sample encode the same CDR3. The genes are TRBV18 and TRBJ2-3, with D unclear. The V and J ends lost 2 bases and 4 bases respectively, with 4 bases between them. Germline lookup yields CDR1 KGHSH and CDR2 LQKENI. This CDR3 region has 12 residues. The CDR3 protein is CASSPSADTQYF. The CDR3 DNA reads TGTGCCAGCTCACCATCAGCAGATACGCAGTATTTT.

This rearrangement joins TRBV7-9 to TRBJ2-7; D gene unclear. The CDR3 runs to 12 residues. V was pared by 5 bases and J by 4 bases, with 9 bases between. In germline, CDR1 is SEHNR, CDR2 FQNEAQ (reference sequence). The CDR3, as DNA: TGTGCCAGCAGCCTGGACCCGTACGAGCAGTACTTC. Translation: CASSLDPYEQYF. Together with reference TRBV7-9 and TRBJ2-7, the CDR3 gives the full variable domain: DTGVSQNPRHKITKRGQNVTFRCDPISEHNRLYWYRQTLGQGPEFLTYFQNEAQLEKSRLLSDRFSAERPKGSFSTLEIQRTEQGDSAMYLCASSLDPYEQYFGPGTRLTVT.

This clone was counted between two and nine times. The rearrangement uses TRBV5-4 and TRBJ2-6; possible D gene TRBD1, 6 bases. CDR1 and CDR2 (germline): SGHNT, YYREEE (reference sequence). The CDR3 runs to 16 residues. V was trimmed by 2 bases and J by 2 bases, leaving 11 bases between them. The CDR3 bases are TGTGCCAGCAGCTTACCCTCAGGGGCTGGGGCCAACGTCCTGACTTTC. Its protein product is CASSLPSGAGANVLTF.

The J gene is TRBJ2-1, the V gene TRBV19; no definite D call. Deletions cut 6 bases from V and 4 bases from J, with 10 bases between. Germline V gene data show CDR1 as LNHDA and CDR2 as SQIVND (reference sequence). The CDR3 contains 13 residues. The CDR3 region has the DNA TGTGCCAGTAGCTTAGGAAATTACAATGAGCAGTTCTTC. It is translated as CASSLGNYNEQFF.

Only a few counts were recorded for this clone. Other nucleotide sequences from this sample produce the same CDR3. The gene calls are TRBV5-1 and TRBJ2-7; TRBD2 is a possible D gene (6 bases). The CDR3 length is 14 residues. Germline loops: CDR1 SGHRS, CDR2 YFSETQ. V lost 0 bases and J 6 bases, leaving 13 bases between the germline ends. CDR3 protein: CASSLGSLGGEQYF. The CDR3 DNA reads TGCGCCAGCAGCTTGGGTTCCCTCGGGGGCGAGCAGTACTTC. Variable domain in full (rest from reference TRBV5-1 and TRBJ2-7): KAGVTQTPRYLIKTRGQQVTLSCSPISGHRSVSWYQQTPGQGLQFLFEYFSETQRNKGNFPGRFSGRQFSNSRSEMNVSTLELGDSALYLCASSLGSLGGEQYFGPGTRLTVT.

This clone has only a few counts. The V call is TRBV29-1, the J call TRBJ1-2, with D tentatively TRBD1 (6 bases). The CDR3 length is 11 residues. V shed 6 bases and J shed 9 bases, with 14 bases lying between them. Looked up from germline, CDR1 is SQVTM and CDR2 is ANQGSEA. For the CDR3, the DNA is TGCAGCGTGTCCCTGACAGGCAGCTACACCTTC. It specifies CSVSLTGSYTF.

This clone was seen just once. The chain recombines TRBV18 with TRBJ2-2; 14 bases are a match to TRBD2. The CDR3 contains 16 residues. Germline CDR1 is KGHSH and CDR2 is LQKENI. V shed 3 bases and J 7 bases; nucleotides not matched to a gene: 4. DNA for the CDR3: TGTGCCAGCTCACCGGGACTAGCGGGAGACGGCGGGGAGCTGTTTTTT. This encodes CASSPGLAGDGGELFF.

This rearrangement joins TRBV5-5 to TRBJ2-5, with 14 bases that match TRBD2. After removal of 4 bases from V and 4 bases from J, the junction contained 3 bases not matched to a gene. This CDR3 region has 15 residues. Germline lookup yields CDR1 SGHKS and CDR2 YYEKEE (reference sequence). The CDR3 region is CASSKGLAGAETQYF. The CDR3 region has the DNA TGTGCCAGCAGCAAGGGACTAGCGGGAGCAGAGACCCAGTACTTC.

This clone has a handful of counts. This rearrangement joins TRBV10-2 to TRBJ2-3; 8 positions agree with TRBD1. The length of the CDR3 is 14 residues. Germline lookup yields CDR1 WSHSY and CDR2 SAAADI. Unmatched junction bases numbered 9, after V lost 11 bases and J lost 2 bases. In DNA, the CDR3 is TGCGCCTCTTCGGGACAGGCCATCACAGATACGCAGTATTTT. Its translation: CASSGQAITDTQYF.

This sequence joins TRBV18 and TRBJ2-1; 15 bases match TRBD2. CDR1 is KGHSH and CDR2 is LQKENI in the germline V gene. The CDR3 consists of 20 residues. V gave up 2 bases and J gave up 1 base; unmatched junction bases: 9. In nucleotides, the CDR3 is TGTGCCAGCTCACCAAGGACTAGCGGGAGGGCCAAGGGGTCCTACAATGAGCAGTTCTTC. Translation: CASSPRTSGRAKGSYNEQFF.

V is TRBV7-2 and J is TRBJ2-3, with D tentatively TRBD2 (5 bases). CDR3 length: 16 amino acids. Per the germline V gene, CDR1 is SGHTA and CDR2 is FQGNSA. Trimming cost V 1 base and J 6 bases, with 17 bases left between them. CDR3 residues: CASSLGPGRGRDTQYF. The CDR3 DNA follows: TGTGCCAGCAGCTTAGGACCGGGCCGAGGGCGGGATACGCAGTATTTT. The whole variable domain, filled in from reference TRBV7-2 and TRBJ2-3, reads GAGVSQSPSNKVTEKGKDVELRCDPISGHTALYWYRQSLGQGLEFLIYFQGNSAPDKSGLPSDRFSAERTGGSVSTLTIQRTQQEDSAVYLCASSLGPGRGRDTQYFGPGTRLTVL.

The V gene is TRBV7-9, the J gene TRBJ1-2; 7 nucleotides match TRBD1. Germline CDR1 is SEHNR and CDR2 is FQNEAQ (reference sequence). This CDR3 spans 15 amino acids. V was clipped by 4 bases and J by 4 bases; unmatched bases: 9. Here the CDR3 reads CASSYRDSGLYGYTF. The CDR3 coding sequence is TGTGCCAGCAGCTACCGGGACAGCGGGCTCTATGGCTACACCTTC.

The rearrangement links TRBV7-3 to TRBJ2-1; tentative D call: TRBD1 (6 bases). The germline gives CDR1 SGHTA, CDR2 FQGTGA. V was shortened by 2 bases and J by 2 bases, with 10 bases between the two germline ends. The CDR3 has 15 residues. The CDR3 is CASSLVGATYNEQFF. CDR3 sequence (DNA): TGTGCCAGCAGCTTAGTGGGGGCTACCTACAATGAGCAGTTCTTC.